This T cell receptor beta chain was profiled in a study of T cell clonality in common variable immunodeficiency. Assay: immunoSEQ multiplex PCR; the TCRdb copy retains only in-frame clones and omits some. The sample has about 52,000 clones, none seen only once. This clone was observed at least ten times. The receptor was isolated from a person aged 18-70 years in good health. The specimen was peripheral blood mononuclear cells.

Incomplete CDR3 DNA: TGCGCCAGCAGCCCTCTGACAGGGAGCAATCAGCCC. This encodes CASSPLTGSNQP. The whole CDR3 protein reads CASSPLTGSNQPQHF. The chain couples TRBV5-1 to TRBJ1-5; 7 bases agree with TRBD1. The read comes to an end 3 residues before the CDR3 does, leaving the germline J gene to fill in the end. The CDR3 covers 15 residues. CDR1 is SGHRS and CDR2 is YFSETQ in the germline V gene. The J segment lost 1 base and the V segment lost 4 bases, leaving 5 bases of the junction unmatched.